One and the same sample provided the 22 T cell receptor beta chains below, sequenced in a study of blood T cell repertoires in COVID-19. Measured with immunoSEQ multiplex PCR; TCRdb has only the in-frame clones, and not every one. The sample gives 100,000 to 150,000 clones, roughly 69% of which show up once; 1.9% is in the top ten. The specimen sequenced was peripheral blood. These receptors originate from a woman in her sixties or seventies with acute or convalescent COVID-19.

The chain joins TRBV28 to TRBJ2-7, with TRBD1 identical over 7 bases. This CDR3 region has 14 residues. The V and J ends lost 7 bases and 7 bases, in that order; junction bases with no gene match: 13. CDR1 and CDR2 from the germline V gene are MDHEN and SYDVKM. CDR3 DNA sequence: TGTGCCAGCACCCAAGACAGGGTAACGGGAGAGCAGTACTTC. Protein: CASTQDRVTGEQYF.

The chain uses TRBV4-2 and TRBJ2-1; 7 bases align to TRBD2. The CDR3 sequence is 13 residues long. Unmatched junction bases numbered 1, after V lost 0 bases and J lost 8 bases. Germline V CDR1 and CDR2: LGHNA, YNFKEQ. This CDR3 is CASSQDRGDEQFF. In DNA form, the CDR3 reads TGTGCCAGCAGCCAAGATCGGGGGGATGAGCAGTTCTTC.

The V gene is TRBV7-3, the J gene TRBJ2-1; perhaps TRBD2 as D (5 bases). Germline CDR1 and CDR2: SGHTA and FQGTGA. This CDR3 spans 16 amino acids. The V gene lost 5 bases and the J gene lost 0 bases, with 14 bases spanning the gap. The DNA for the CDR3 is TGTGCCAGCAGCCCCGGACTTGCGAGCTCCTACAATGAGCAGTTCTTC. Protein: CASSPGLASSYNEQFF.

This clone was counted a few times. The CDR3 region is CASSSRTGWQETQYF. The CDR3 region has the DNA TGTGCCAGCAGCAGCCGGACAGGGTGGCAAGAGACCCAGTACTTC. The chain has TRBV13 and TRBJ2-5, with 8 bases matching TRBD1. The CDR3 spans 15 residues. Germline values: CDR1 PRHDT, CDR2 FYEKMQ (reference sequence). Trimming took 5 bases from V and 2 from J; bases not matched to a gene: 7.

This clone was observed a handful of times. CDR3 loop: CASSESKGDRYEQYF. The CDR3 bases are TGCGCCAGCAGTGAGTCGAAGGGGGACCGCTACGAGCAGTACTTC. The chain has TRBV10-2 and TRBJ2-7; possibly TRBD1 for D (6 bases). Trimming left V 0 bases short and J 3 bases short, with 12 bases between. Germline V CDR1 and CDR2: WSHSY, SAAADI. This CDR3 has 15 residues.

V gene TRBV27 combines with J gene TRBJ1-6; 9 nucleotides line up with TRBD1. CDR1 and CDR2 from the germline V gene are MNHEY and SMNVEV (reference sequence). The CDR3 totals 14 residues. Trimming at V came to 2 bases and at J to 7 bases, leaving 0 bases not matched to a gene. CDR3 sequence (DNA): TGTGCCAGCAGTTTAGGGACAGGGAATTCACCCCTCCACTTT. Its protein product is CASSLGTGNSPLHF.

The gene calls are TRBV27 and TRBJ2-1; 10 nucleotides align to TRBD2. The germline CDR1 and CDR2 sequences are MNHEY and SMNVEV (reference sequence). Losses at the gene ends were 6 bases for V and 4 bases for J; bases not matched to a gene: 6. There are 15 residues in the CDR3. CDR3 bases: TGTGCCAGCAGCAGCGGGGGGGCCAGATACAATGAGCAGTTCTTC. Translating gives CASSSGGARYNEQFF.

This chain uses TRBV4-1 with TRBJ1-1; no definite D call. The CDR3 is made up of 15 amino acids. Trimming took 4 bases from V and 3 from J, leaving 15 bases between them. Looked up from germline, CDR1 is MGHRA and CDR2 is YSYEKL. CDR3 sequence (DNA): TGCGCCAGCAGCCCTATTCAAGGTCGGGACACTGAAGCTTTCTTT. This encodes CASSPIQGRDTEAFF.

This CDR3 reads CASSERLAGPHEQYF. The CDR3 bases are TGTGCCAGCAGTGAGCGACTAGCGGGACCCCACGAGCAGTACTTC. The chain recombines TRBV2 with TRBJ2-7; 11 bases are shared with TRBD2. The J segment lost 5 bases and the V segment lost 3 bases, leaving 6 bases of the junction unmatched. Germline-derived CDR1 and CDR2 are SNHLY and FYNNEI. This CDR3 is 15 amino acids long.

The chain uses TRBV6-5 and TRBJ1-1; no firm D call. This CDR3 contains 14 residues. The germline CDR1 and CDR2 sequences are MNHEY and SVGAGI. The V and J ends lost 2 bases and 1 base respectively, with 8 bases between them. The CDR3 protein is CASSYARGNTEAFF. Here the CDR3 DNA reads TGTGCCAGCAGTTACGCGCGCGGGAACACTGAAGCTTTCTTT.

The CDR3 loop reads CASSEGSGAYTEAFF. The CDR3 region has the DNA TGTGCCAGCAGTGAAGGATCAGGGGCATACACTGAAGCTTTCTTT. This chain joins TRBV2 and TRBJ1-1; D possibly corresponds to TRBD1 (6 bases). The CDR3 has 15 residues. CDR1 is SNHLY, CDR2 FYNNEI, per germline. V gave up 1 base and J gave up 3 bases, with 12 bases separating them.

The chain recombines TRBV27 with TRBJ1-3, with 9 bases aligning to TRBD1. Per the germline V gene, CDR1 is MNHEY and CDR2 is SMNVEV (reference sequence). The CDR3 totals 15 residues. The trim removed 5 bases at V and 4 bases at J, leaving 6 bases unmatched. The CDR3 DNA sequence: TGTGCCAGCAGTAAACAGGGGGCAACGGGAAACACCATATATTTT. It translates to CASSKQGATGNTIYF.

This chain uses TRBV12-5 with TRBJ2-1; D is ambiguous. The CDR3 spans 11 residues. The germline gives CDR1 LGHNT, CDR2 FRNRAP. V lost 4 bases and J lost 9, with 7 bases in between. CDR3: CASGSRIEQFF. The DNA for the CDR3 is TGTGCTAGTGGTTCCAGGATTGAGCAGTTCTTC.

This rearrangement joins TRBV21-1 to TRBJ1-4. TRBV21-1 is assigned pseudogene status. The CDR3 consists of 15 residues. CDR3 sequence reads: CASSGGNGGSEKLFF. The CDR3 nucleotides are TGTGCCAGCAGCGGGGGGAACGGGGGGAGTGAAAAACTGTTTTTT.

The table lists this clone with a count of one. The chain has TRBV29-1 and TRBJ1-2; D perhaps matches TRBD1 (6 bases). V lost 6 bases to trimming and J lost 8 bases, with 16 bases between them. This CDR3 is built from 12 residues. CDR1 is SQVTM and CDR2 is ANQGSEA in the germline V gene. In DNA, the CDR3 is TGCAGCGTCCGCGGGGGCAGGAGCGGCTACACCTTC. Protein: CSVRGGRSGYTF.

The CDR3 DNA reads TGTGCCAGCAGTTACGGTCCAGGGGGCAATACGCAGTATTTT. Translated: CASSYGPGGNTQYF. The chain joins TRBV6-6 to TRBJ2-3; 8 bases agree with TRBD1. Unmatched junction bases numbered 5, after V lost 2 bases and J lost 7 bases. Germline loops: CDR1 MNHNY, CDR2 SVGAGI (reference sequence). The CDR3 covers 14 residues.

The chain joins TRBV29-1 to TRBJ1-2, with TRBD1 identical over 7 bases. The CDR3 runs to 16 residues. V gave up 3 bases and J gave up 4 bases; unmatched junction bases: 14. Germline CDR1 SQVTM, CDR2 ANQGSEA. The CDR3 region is CSVEEEGANMGYGYTF. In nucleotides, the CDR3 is TGCAGCGTTGAGGAGGAGGGGGCAAATATGGGCTATGGCTACACCTTC.

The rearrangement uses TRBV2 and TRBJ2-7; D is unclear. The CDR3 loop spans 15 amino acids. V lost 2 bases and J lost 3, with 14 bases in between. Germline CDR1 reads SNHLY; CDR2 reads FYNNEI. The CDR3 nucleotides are TGTGCCAGCAGTGAAAGTGTCTATCCCCACTACGAGCAGTACTTC. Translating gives CASSESVYPHYEQYF.

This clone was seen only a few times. The chain's CDR3 is CASSQKTTSYEQYF. In nucleotides, the CDR3 is TGTGCCAGCAGTCAAAAAACTACTTCCTACGAGCAGTACTTC. V gene TRBV6-5 combines with J gene TRBJ2-7; no reliable D call. CDR3 length: 14 amino acids. Germline lookup yields CDR1 MNHEY and CDR2 SVGAGI. Trimming stripped 5 bases from V and 1 base from J, with 12 bases between.

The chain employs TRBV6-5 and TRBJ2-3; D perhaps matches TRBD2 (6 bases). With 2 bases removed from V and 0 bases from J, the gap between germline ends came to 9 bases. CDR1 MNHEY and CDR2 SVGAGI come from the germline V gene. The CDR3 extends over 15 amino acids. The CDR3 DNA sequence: TGTGCCAGCAGTTACGGGGGGACTAGCACAGATACGCAGTATTTT. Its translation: CASSYGGTSTDTQYF.

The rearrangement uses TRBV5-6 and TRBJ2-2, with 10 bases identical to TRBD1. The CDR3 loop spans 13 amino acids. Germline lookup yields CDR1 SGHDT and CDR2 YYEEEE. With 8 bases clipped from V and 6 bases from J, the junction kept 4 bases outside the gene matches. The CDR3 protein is CARGQGSAGELFF. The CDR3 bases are TGTGCCAGGGGACAGGGGAGCGCCGGGGAGCTGTTTTTT. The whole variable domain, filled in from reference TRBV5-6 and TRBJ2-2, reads DAGVTQSPTHLIKTRGQQVTLRCSPKSGHDTVSWYQQALGQGPQFIFQYYEEEERQRGNFPDRFSGHQFPNYSSELNVNALLLGDSALYLCARGQGSAGELFFGEGSRLTVL.

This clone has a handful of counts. The chain's CDR3 is CARSTTGQPQHF. The CDR3 DNA reads TGTGCCAGAAGCACGACAGGCCAGCCCCAGCATTTT. The gene calls are TRBV5-3 and TRBJ1-5; tentative D call: TRBD1 (6 bases). TRBV5-3 is designated an ORF whose function remains uncertain. Trimming took 4 bases from V and 7 from J, leaving 9 bases between them. CDR3 size: 12 residues.